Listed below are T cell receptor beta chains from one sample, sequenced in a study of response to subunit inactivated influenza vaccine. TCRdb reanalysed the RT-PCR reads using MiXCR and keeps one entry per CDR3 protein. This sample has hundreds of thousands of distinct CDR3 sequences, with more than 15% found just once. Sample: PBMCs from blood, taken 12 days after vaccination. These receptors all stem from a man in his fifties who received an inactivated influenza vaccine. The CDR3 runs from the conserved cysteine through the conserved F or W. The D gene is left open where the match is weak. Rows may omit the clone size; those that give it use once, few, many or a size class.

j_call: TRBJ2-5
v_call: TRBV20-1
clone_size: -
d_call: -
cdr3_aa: CSAVTGRETQYF
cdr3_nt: TGCAGTGCCGTGACAGGAAGAGAGACCCAGTACTTC

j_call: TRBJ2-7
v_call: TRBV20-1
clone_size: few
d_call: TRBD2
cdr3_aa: CSATASGRVYEQYF
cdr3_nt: TGCAGTGCTACGGCTAGCGGGAGGGTCTACGAGCAGTACTTC

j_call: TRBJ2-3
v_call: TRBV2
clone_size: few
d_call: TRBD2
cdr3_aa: CASSIWTSGFTDTQYF
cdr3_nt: TGTGCCAGCAGTATTTGGACTAGCGGATTCACAGATACGCAGTATTTT

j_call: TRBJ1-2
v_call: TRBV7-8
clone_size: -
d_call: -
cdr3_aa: CASSWPGGGNYGYTF
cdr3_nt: TGTGCCAGCAGCTGGCCGGGGGGCGGGAACTATGGCTACACCTTC

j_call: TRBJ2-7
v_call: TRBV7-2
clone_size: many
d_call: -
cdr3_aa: CASSLPLYEQYF
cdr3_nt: TGTGCCAGCAGCTTACCCCTCTACGAGCAGTACTTC

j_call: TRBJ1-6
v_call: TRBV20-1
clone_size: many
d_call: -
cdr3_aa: CSAGSGSGASPLHF
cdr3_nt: TGCAGTGCCGGTTCGGGCTCCGGTGCATCACCCCTCCACTTT

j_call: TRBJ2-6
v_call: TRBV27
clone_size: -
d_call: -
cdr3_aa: CASSSGQSGANVLTF
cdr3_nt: TGTGCCAGCAGTTCCGGACAGTCTGGGGCCAACGTCCTGACTTTC

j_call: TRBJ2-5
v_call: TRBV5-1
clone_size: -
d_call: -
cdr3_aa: CASSLSRSETQYF
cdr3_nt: TGCGCCAGCAGCTTGAGTAGATCAGAGACCCAGTACTTC

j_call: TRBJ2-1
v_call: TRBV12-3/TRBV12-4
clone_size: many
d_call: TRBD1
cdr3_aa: CASSFRQGVGSEQFF
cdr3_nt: TGTGCCAGCAGTTTCCGACAGGGGGTGGGTAGTGAGCAGTTCTTC

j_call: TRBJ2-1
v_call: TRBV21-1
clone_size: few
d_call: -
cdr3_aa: CASSQLKRDRGQGNEQFF
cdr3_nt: TGTGCCAGCAGCCAGCTAAAAAGGGACAGGGGGCAGGGGAATGAGCAGTTCTTC

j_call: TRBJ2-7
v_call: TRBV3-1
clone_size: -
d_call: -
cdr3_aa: CASSPQATLGEQYF
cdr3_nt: TGTGCCAGCAGCCCTCAGGCAACTCTCGGCGAGCAGTACTTC

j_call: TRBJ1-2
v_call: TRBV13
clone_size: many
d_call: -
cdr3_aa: CASSRPGYGYTF
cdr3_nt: TGTGCCAGCAGTCGGCCAGGGTATGGCTACACCTTC

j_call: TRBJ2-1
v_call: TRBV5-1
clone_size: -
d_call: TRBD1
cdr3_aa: CASSADRGGYNEQFF
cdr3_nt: TGCGCCAGCAGCGCAGACAGGGGGGGGTACAATGAGCAGTTCTTC

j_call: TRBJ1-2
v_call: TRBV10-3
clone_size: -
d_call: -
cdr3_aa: CAISESGPADYGYTF
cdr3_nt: TGTGCCATCAGTGAGTCGGGCCCCGCCGACTATGGCTACACCTTC

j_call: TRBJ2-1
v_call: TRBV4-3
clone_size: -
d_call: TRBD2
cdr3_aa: CASSHNGVSGRAGNEQFF
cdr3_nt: TGCGCCAGCAGCCATAACGGGGTTAGCGGGAGGGCCGGGAATGAGCAGTTCTTC

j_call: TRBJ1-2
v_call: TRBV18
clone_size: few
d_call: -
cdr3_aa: CASSPLAGEGYTF
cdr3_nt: TGTGCCAGCTCACCACTGGCCGGGGAAGGCTACACCTTC

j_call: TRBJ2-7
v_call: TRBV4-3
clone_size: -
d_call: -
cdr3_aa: CASSQFRDSYEQYF
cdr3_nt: TGCGCCAGCAGCCAATTCCGGGACTCCTACGAGCAGTACTTC

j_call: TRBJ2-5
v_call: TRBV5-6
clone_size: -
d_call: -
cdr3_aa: CASSLARGWETQYF
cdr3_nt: TGTGCCAGCAGCTTGGCCCGCGGATGGGAGACCCAGTACTTC

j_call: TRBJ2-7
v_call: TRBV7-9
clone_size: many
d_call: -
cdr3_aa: CASTRAYEQYF
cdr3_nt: TGTGCCAGCACCCGAGCCTACGAGCAGTACTTC

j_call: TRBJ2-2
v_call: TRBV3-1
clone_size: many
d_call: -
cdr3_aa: CASSQPIEAGELFF
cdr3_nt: TGTGCCAGCAGCCAACCGATAGAGGCCGGGGAGCTGTTTTTT

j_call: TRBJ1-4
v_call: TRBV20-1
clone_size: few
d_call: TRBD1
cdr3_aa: CSASGTATEKLFF
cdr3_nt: TGCAGTGCCTCCGGGACAGCCACAGAAAAACTGTTTTTT

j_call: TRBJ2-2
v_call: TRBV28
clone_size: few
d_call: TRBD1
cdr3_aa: CASRHVADRPNTGELFF
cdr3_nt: TGTGCCAGCCGACACGTCGCGGACAGGCCTAACACCGGGGAGCTGTTTTTT

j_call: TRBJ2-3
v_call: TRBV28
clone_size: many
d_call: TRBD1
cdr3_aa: CASSTTGTVGDTQYF
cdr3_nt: TGTGCCAGCAGTACAACGGGGACAGTCGGTGATACGCAGTATTTT

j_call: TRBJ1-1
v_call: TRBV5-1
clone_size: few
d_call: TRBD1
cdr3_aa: CASSSAGGQGAGKASEAFF
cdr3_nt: TGCGCCAGCAGCTCCGCGGGAGGACAGGGGGCAGGAAAGGCTTCTGAAGCTTTCTTT

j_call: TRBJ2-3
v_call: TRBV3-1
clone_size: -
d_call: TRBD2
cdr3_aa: CASSQDSGGGPDTQYF
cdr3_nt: TGTGCCAGCAGCCAAGATAGCGGGGGAGGGCCAGATACGCAGTATTTT

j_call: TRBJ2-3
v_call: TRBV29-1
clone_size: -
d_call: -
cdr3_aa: CSVMGASSTDTQYF
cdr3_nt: TGCAGCGTCATGGGCGCTTCTAGCACAGATACGCAGTATTTT

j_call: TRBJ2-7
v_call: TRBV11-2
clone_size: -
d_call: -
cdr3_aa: CASSLVGGTVLGNYEQYF
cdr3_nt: TGTGCCAGCAGCTTAGTAGGGGGGACGGTGCTTGGAAACTACGAGCAGTACTTC

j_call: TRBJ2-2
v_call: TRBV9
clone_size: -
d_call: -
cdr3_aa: CASSPRSDGELFF
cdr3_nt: TGTGCCAGCAGCCCCCGTTCGGATGGGGAGCTGTTTTTT

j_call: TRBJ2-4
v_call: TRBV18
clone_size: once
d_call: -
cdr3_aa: CASSPDDSPKNIQYF
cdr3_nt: TGTGCCAGCTCACCGGACGACAGCCCCAAAAACATTCAGTACTTC

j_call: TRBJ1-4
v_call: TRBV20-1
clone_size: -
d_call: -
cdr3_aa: CSAHGEATNEKLFF
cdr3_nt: TGCAGTGCACACGGGGAGGCAACTAATGAAAAACTGTTTTTT

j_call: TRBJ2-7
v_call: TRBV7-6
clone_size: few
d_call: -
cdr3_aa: CASSPTRGAYEQYF
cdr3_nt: TGTGCCAGCAGCCCCACTCGTGGAGCCTACGAGCAGTACTTC

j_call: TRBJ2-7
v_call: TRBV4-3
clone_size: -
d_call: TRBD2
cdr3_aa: CASSQAGGKGIYEQYF
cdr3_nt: TGCGCCAGCAGCCAAGCGGGGGGGAAAGGGATCTACGAGCAGTACTTC

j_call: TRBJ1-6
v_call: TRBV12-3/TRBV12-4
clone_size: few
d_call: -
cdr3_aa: CASSAGTKNSPLHF
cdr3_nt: TGTGCCAGCAGCGCCGGGACAAAAAATTCACCCCTCCACTTT

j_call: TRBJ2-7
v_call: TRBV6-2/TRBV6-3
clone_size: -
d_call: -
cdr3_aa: CASSYIGSHEQYF
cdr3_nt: TGTGCCAGCAGTTACATCGGGTCCCACGAGCAGTACTTC

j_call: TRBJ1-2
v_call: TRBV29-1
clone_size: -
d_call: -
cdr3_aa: CSVDLTGPRVKDGYTF
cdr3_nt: TGCAGCGTTGATTTAACCGGACCCAGGGTCAAAGATGGCTACACCTTC

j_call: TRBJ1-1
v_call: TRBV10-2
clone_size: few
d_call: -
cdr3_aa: CASRRGMRVNTEAFF
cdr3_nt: TGCGCCAGCAGGAGGGGGATGAGGGTGAACACTGAAGCTTTCTTT

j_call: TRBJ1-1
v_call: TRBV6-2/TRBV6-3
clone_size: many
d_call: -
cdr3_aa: CASSRGVGTEAFF
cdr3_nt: TGTGCCAGCAGTCGGGGGGTAGGGACTGAAGCTTTCTTT

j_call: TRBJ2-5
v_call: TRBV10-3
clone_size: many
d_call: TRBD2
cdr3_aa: CAISVGSGGTQETQYF
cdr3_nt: TGTGCCATCAGTGTGGGTAGCGGGGGAACCCAAGAGACCCAGTACTTC

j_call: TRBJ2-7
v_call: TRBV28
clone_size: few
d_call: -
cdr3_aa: CASRQQTGGGSYEQYF
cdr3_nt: TGTGCCAGCAGGCAACAGACAGGAGGGGGAAGCTACGAGCAGTACTTC

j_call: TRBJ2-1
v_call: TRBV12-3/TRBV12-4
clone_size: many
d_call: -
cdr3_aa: CASSHSIGEQFF
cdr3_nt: TGTGCCAGCAGCCATTCCATTGGTGAGCAGTTCTTC

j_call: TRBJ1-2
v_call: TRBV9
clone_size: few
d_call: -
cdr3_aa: CASSPGGVMNYGYTF
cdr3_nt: TGTGCCAGCAGCCCCGGGGGGGTGATGAACTATGGCTACACCTTC

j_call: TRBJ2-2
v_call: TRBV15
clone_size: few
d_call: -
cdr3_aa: CATSREGVQAGELFF
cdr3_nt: TGTGCCACCAGCAGAGAGGGCGTACAGGCCGGGGAGCTGTTTTTT

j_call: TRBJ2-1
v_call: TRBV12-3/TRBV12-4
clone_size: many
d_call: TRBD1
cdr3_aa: CASSLRDRGREQFF
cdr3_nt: TGTGCCAGCAGTTTAAGGGACAGGGGGCGCGAGCAGTTCTTC